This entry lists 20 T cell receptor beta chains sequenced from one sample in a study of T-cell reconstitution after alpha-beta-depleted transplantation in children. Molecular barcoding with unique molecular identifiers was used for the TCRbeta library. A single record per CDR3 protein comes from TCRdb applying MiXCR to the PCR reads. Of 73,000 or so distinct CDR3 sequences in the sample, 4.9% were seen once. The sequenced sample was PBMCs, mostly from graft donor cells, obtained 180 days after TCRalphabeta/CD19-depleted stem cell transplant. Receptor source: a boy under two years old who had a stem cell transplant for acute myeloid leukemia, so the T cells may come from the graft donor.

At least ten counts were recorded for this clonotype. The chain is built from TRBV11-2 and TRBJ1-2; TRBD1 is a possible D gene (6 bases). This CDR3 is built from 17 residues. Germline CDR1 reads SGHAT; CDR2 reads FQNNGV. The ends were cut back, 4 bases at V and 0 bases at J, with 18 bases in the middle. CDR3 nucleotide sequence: TGTGCCAGCAGCTCCACGGTCGCCAGGGGAACTAACTATGGCTACACCTTC. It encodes CASSSTVARGTNYGYTF.

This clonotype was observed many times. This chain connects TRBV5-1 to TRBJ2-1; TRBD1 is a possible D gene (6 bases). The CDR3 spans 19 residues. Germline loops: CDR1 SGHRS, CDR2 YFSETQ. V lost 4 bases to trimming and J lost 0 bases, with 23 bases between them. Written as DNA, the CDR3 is TGCGCCAGCAGCCAGACTCCGCCAGGACAGTACCGCTCCTACAATGAGCAGTTCTTC. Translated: CASSQTPPGQYRSYNEQFF.

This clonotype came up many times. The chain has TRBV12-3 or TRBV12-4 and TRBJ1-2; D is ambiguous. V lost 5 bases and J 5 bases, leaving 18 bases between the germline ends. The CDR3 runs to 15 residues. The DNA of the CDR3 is TGTGCCAGCAGTCGCCCGGGTGTGGACCCATATGGCTACACCTTC. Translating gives CASSRPGVDPYGYTF.

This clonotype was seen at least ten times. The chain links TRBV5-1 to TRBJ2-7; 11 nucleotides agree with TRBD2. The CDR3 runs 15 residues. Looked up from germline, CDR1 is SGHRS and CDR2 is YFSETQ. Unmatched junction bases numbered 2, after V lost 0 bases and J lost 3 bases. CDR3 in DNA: TGCGCCAGCAGCTTGGGAACTAGCGGGAGCTACGAGCAGTACGTC. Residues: CASSLGTSGSYEQYV.

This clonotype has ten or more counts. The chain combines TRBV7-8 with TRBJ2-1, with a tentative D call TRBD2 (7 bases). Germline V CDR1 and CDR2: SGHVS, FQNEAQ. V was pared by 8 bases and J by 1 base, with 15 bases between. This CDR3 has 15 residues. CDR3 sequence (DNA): TGTGCCAGCGGGGGGGCTATGGGTTCCTACAATGAGCAGTTCTTC. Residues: CASGGAMGSYNEQFF.

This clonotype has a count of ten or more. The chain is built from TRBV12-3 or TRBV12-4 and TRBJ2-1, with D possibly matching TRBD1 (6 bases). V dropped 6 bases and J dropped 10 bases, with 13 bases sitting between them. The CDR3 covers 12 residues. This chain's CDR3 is CASSPTGTEQFF. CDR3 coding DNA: TGTGCCAGCAGCCCCACAGGGACGGAGCAGTTCTTC.

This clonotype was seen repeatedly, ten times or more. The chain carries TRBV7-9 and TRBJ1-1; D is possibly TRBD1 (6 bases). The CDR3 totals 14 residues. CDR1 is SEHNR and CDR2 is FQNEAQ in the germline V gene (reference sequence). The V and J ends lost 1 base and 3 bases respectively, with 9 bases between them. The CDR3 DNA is TGTGCCAGCAGCTTAGGACAGGTTTACACTGAAGCTTTCTTT. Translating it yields CASSLGQVYTEAFF. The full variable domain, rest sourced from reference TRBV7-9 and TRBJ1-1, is DTGVSQNPRHKITKRGQNVTFRCDPISEHNRLYWYRQTLGQGPEFLTYFQNEAQLEKSRLLSDRFSAERPKGSFSTLEIQRTEQGDSAMYLCASSLGQVYTEAFFGQGTRLTVV.

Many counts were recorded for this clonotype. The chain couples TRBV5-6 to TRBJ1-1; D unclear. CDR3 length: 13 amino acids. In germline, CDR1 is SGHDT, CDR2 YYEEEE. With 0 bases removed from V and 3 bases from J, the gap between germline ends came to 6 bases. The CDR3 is CASSLAGYTEAFF. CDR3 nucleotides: TGTGCCAGCAGCTTGGCGGGGTACACTGAAGCTTTCTTT.

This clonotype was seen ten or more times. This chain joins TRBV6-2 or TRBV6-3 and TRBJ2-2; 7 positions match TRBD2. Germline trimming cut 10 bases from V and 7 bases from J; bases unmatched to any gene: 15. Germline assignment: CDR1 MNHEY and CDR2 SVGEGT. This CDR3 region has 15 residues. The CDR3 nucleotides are TGTGCCACCCTCCGGCCTAGCGGTCTTGGCGGGGAGCTGTTTTTT. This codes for CATLRPSGLGGELFF.

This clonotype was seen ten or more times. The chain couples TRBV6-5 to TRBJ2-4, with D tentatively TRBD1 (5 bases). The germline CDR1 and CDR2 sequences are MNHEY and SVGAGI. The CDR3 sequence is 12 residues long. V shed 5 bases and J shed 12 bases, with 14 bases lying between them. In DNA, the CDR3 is TGTGCCAGCAGTCCCACTTGGGGCGGTCAGTACTTC. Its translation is CASSPTWGGQYF.

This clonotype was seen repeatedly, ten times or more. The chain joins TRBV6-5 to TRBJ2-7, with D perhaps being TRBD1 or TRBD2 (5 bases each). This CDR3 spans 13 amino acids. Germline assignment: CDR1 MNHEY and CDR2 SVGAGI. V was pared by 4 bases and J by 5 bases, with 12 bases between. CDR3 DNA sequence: TGTGCCAGCAGTTGGACGAGGGGACACGAGCAGTACGTC. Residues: CASSWTRGHEQYV.

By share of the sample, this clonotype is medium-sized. CDR3 sequence reads: CSASGGLTGNTIYF. The CDR3, as DNA: TGCAGTGCTAGTGGAGGGCTGACTGGAAACACCATATATTTT. This rearrangement joins TRBV20-1 to TRBJ1-3, with D unclear. The CDR3 loop spans 14 amino acids. V was cut by 3 bases and J by 2 bases, with 11 bases left in between. Germline V gene sequence: CDR1 DFQATT, CDR2 SNEGSKA (reference sequence).

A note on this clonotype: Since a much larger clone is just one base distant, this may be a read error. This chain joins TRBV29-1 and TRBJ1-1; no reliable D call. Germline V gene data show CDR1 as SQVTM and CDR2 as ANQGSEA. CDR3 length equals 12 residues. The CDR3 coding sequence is TGCAGCGCTGAAGACTCGGGAAGTGAAGCTTTCTTT. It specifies CSAEDSGSEAFF.

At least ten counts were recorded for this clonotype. DNA for the CDR3: TGTGCCAGCAGCCCCGGGACTAGCGGGCCGTTTGTCACAGATACGCAGTATTTT. Its protein product is CASSPGTSGPFVTDTQYF. The gene calls are TRBV4-2 and TRBJ2-3, with 12 bases aligning to TRBD2. V shed 4 bases, J shed 2 bases, and the junction held 10 bases outside the gene matches. The CDR3 is 18 residues long. CDR1 and CDR2 (germline): LGHNA, YNFKEQ.

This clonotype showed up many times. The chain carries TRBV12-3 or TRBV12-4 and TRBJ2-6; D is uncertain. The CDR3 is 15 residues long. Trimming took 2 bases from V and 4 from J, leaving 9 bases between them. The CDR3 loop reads CASSLWGTGANVLTF. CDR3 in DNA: TGTGCCAGCAGTTTATGGGGAACAGGGGCCAACGTCCTGACTTTC.

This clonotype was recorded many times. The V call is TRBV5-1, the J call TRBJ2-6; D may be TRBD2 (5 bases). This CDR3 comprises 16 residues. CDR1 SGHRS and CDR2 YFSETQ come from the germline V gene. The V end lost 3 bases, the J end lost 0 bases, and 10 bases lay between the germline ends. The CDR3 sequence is CASSYTGSSGANVLTF. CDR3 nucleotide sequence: TGCGCCAGCAGCTACACGGGGAGCTCTGGGGCCAACGTCCTGACTTTC.

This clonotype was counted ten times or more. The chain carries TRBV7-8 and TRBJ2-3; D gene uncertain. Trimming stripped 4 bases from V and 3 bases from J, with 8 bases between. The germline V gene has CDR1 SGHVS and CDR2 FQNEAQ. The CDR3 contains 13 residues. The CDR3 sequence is CASSSPPTDTQYF. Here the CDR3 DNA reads TGTGCCAGCAGCTCCCCTCCTACAGATACGCAGTATTTT.

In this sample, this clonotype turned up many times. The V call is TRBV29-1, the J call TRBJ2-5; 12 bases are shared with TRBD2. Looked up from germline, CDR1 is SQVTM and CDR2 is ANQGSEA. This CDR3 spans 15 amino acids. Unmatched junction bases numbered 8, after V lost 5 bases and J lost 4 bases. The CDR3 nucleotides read TGCAGCGTTCTTCGACTAGCGGGGGATGGAGAGACCCAGTACTTC. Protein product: CSVLRLAGDGETQYF.

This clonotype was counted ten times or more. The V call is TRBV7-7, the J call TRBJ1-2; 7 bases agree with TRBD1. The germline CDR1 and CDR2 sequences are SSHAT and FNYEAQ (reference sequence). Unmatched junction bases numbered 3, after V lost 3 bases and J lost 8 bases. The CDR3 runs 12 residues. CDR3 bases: TGTGCCAGCAGCTTCTACAGGGGAGGCTACACCTTC. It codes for CASSFYRGGYTF.

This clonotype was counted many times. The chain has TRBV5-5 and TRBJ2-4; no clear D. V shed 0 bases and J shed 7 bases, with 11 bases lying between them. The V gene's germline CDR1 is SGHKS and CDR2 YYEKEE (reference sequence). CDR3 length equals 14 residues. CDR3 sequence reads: CASSLVGIRNIQYF. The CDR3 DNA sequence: TGTGCCAGCAGCTTGGTGGGGATTAGGAACATTCAGTACTTC.